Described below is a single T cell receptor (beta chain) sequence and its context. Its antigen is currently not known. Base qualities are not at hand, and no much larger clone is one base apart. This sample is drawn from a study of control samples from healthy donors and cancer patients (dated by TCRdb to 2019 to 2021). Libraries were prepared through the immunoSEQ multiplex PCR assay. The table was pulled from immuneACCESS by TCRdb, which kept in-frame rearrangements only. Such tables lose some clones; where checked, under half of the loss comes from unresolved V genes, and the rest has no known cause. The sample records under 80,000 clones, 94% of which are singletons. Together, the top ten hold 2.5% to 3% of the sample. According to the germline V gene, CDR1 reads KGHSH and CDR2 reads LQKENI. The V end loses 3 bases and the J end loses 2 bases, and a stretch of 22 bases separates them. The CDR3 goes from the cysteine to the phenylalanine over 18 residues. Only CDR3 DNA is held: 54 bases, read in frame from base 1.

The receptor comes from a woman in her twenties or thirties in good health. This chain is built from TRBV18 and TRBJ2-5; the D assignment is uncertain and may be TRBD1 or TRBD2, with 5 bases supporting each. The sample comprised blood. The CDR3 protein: CASSPRDRGLDYQETQYF. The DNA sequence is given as TGTGCCAGCTCACCCCGGGACCGAGGCCTCGATTATCAAGAGACCCAGTACTTC.